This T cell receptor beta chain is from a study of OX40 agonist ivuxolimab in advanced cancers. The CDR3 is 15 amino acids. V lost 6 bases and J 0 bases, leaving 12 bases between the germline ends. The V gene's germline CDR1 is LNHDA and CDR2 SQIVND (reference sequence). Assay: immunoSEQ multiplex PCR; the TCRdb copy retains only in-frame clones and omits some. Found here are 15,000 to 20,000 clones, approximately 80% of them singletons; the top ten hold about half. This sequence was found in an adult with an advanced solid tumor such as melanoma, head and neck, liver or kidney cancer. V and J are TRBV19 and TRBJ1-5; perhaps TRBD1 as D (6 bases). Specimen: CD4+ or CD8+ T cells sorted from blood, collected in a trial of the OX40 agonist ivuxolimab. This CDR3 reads CASSWDKYSNQPQHF. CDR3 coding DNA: TGTGCCAGTAGCTGGGACAAGTATAGCAATCAGCCCCAGCATTTT.